This T cell receptor beta chain was obtained from a study of blood T cell repertoires in COVID-19. The CDR3 is 12 amino acids. Germline values: CDR1 SGHRS, CDR2 YFSETQ. Trimming shortened V by 3 bases and J by 2 bases, and 5 bases separated the two germline ends. The method was immunoSEQ multiplex PCR; TCRdb's version includes in-frame clones alone and lacks a portion of them. Found here are 250,000 or so clones, over 75% of them singletons; the top ten hold 1.5% to 2%. The sequenced material came from PBMCs or T cells enriched from blood (not recorded which). The TCR comes from a man aged 35-49 years who had recovered from COVID-19. This sequence joins TRBV5-1 and TRBJ1-2; no firm D call. For the CDR3, the DNA is TGCGCCAGCAGCTCCCAGAACTATGGCTACACCTTC. This sequence encodes CASSSQNYGYTF.